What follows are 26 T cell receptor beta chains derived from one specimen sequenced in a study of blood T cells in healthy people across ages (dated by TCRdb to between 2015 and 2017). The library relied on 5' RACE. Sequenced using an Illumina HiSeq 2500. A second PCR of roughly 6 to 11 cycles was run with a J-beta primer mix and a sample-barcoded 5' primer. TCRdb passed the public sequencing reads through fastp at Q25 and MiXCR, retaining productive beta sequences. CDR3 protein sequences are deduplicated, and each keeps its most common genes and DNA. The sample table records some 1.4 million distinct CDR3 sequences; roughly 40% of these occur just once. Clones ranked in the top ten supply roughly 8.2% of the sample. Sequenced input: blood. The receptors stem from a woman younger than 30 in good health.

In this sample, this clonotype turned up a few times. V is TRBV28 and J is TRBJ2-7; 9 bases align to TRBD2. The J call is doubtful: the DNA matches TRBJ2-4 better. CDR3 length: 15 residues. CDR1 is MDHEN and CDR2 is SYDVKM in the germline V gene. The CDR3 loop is CASSAAGLAANIQYF. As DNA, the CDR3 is TGTGCCAGCAGTGCCGCGGGACTAGCAGCTAACATTCAGTACTTC.

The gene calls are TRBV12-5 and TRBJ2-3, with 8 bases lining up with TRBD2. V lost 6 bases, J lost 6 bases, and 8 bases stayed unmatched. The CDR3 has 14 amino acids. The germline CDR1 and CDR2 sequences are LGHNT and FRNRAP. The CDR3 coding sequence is TGTGCTAGTGGCAGAAGCGGGAGTGGGGATACGCAGTATTTT. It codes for CASGRSGSGDTQYF.

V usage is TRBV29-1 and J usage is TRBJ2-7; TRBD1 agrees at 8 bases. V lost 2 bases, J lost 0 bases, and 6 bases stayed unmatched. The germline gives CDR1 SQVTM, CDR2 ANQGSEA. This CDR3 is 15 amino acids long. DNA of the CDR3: TGCAGCGTTGAATCGAGGACAGGGAGCTCCTACGAGCAGTACTTC. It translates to CSVESRTGSSYEQYF.

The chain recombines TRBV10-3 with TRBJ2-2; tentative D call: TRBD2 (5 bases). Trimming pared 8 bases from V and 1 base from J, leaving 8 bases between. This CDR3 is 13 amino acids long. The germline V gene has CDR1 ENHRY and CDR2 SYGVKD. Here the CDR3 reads CAIRLQNTGELFF. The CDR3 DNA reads TGTGCCATCCGACTACAGAACACCGGGGAGCTGTTTTTT.

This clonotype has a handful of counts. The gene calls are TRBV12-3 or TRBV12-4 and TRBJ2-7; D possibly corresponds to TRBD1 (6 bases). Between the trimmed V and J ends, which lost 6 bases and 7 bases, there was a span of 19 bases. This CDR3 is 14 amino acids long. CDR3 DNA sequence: TGTGCCAGCAGGGGGGCAGTCGAGCAGAAGGAGCAGTACTTC. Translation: CASRGAVEQKEQYF.

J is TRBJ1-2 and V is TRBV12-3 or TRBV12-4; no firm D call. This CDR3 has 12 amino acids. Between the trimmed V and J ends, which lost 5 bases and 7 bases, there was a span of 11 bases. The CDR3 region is CASSPRASGYTF. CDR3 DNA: TGTGCCAGCAGTCCTAGAGCTTCTGGCTACACCTTC.

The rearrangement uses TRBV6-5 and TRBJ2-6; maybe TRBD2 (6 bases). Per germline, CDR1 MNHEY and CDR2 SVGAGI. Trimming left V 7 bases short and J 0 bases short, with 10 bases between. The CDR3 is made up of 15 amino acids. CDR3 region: CASTYGGSGANVLTF. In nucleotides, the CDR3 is TGTGCCAGCACCTACGGGGGCTCTGGGGCCAACGTCCTGACTTTC.

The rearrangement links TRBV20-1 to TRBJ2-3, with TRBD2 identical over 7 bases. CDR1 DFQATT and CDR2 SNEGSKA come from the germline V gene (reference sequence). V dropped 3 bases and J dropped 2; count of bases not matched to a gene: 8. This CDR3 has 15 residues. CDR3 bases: TGCAGTGCTAGGGAGGGGCGGGGGAACACAGATACGCAGTATTTT. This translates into CSAREGRGNTDTQYF.

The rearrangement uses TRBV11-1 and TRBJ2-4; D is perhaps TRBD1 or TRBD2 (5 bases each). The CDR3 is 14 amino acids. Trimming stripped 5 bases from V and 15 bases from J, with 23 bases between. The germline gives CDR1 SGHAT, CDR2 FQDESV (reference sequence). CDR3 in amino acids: CASSAGTSKETRYF. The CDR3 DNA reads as TGTGCCAGCAGCGCCGGGACCAGCAAAGAGACCCGGTACTTC. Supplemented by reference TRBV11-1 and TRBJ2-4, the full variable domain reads EAEVAQSPRYKITEKSQAVAFWCDPISGHATLYWYRQILGQGPELLVQFQDESVVDDSQLPKDRFSAERLKGVDSTLKIQPAELGDSAMYLCASSAGTSKETRYFGAGTRLSVL.

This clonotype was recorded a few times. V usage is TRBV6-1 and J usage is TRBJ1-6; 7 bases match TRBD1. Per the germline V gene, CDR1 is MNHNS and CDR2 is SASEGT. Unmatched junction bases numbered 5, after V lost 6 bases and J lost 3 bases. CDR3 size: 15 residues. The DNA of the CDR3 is TGTGCCAGCAGCGGACAGGATTTCTATAATTCACCCCTCCACTTT. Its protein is CASSGQDFYNSPLHF.

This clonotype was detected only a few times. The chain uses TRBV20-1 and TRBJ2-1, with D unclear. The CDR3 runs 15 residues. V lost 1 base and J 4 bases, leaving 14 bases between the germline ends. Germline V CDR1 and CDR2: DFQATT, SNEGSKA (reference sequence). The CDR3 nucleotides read TGCAGTGCTAGAGGCTCCGTGGTGGGATACAATGAGCAGTTCTTC. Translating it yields CSARGSVVGYNEQFF.

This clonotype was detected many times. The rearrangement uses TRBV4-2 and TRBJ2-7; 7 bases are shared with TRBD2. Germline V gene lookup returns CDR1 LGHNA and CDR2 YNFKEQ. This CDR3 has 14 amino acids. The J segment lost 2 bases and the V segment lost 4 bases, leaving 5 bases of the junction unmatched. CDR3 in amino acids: CASSPGLVPYEQYF. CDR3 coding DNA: TGTGCCAGCAGCCCAGGACTAGTCCCCTACGAGCAGTACTTC.

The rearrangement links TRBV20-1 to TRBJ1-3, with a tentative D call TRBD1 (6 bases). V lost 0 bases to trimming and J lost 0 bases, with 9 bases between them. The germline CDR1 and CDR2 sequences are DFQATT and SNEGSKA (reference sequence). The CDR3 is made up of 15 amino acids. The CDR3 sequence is CSARDATGSGNTIYF. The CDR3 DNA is TGCAGTGCTAGAGATGCGACAGGCTCTGGAAACACCATATATTTT.

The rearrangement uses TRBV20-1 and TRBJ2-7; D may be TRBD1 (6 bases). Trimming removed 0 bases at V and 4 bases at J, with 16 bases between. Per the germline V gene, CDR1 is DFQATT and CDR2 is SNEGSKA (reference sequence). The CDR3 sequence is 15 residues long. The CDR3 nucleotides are TGCAGTGCTAGAGACACCAGGGGTTCATCTTACGAGCAGTACTTC. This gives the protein CSARDTRGSSYEQYF.

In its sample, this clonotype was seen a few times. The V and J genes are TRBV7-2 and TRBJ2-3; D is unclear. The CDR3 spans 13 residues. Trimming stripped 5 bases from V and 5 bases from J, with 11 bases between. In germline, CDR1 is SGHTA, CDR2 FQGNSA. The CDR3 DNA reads TGTGCCAGCAGCCATGTACCCGGAGATACGCAGTATTTT. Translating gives CASSHVPGDTQYF.

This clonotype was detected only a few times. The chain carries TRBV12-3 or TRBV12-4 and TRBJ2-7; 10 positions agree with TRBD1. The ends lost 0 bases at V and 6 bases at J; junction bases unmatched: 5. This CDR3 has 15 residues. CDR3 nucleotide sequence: TGTGCCAGCAGTTTAGCGTCGGGGACAGGGGCCGAGCAGTACTTC. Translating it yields CASSLASGTGAEQYF.

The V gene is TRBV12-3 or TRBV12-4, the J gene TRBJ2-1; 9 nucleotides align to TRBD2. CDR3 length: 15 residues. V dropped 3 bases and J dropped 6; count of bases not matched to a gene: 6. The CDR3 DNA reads TGTGCCAGCAGTTTTAGAGCGGGAGGAGGCAATGAGCAGTTCTTC. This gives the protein CASSFRAGGGNEQFF.

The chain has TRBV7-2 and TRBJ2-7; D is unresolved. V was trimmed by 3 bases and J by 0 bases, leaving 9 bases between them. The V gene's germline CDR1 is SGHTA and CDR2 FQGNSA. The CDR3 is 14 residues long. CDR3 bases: TGTGCCAGCAGCTTTTCGACAACCTCCTACGAGCAGTACTTC. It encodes CASSFSTTSYEQYF.

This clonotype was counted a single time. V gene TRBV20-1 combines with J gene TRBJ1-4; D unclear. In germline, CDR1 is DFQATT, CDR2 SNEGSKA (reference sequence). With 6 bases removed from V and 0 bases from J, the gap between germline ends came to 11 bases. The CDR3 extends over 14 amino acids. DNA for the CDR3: TGCAGTGCCCCGACCCCGCCAACTAATGAAAAACTGTTTTTT. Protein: CSAPTPPTNEKLFF.

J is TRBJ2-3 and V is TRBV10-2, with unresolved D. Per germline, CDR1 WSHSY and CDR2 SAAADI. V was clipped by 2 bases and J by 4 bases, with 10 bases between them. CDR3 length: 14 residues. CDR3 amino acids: CASSEAKSPDTQYF. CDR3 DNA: TGCGCCAGCAGTGAGGCAAAATCGCCAGATACGCAGTATTTT.

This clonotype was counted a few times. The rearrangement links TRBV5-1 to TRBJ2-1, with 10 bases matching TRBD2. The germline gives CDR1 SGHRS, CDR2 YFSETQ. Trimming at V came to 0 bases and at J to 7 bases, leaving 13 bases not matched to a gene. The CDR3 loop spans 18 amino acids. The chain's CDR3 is CASSLGLAGSPFGNEQFF. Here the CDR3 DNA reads TGCGCCAGCAGCTTGGGACTAGCGGGTTCCCCCTTCGGGAATGAGCAGTTCTTC.

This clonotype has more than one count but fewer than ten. The CDR3 loop reads CASSFEPGQGGTEAFF. The CDR3 DNA is TGTGCCAGCAGTTTCGAGCCGGGACAGGGAGGGACTGAAGCTTTCTTT. The V call is TRBV6-5, the J call TRBJ1-1; TRBD1 agrees at 9 bases. Germline V gives CDR1 MNHEY, CDR2 SVGAGI. The CDR3 sequence is 16 residues long. The J segment lost 5 bases and the V segment lost 4 bases, leaving 11 bases of the junction unmatched.

CDR3 protein: CASSLAAQGASYEQYF. CDR3 nucleotides: TGCGCCAGCAGCTTGGCAGCCCAGGGGGCCTCCTACGAGCAGTACTTC. The V call is TRBV5-1, the J call TRBJ2-7, with 8 bases identical to TRBD1. The V segment lost 0 bases and the J segment 0 bases; nucleotides outside the gene matches: 5. CDR1 is SGHRS, CDR2 YFSETQ, per germline. The CDR3 consists of 16 residues. Filled out from reference TRBV5-1 and TRBJ2-7, the complete variable domain reads KAGVTQTPRYLIKTRGQQVTLSCSPISGHRSVSWYQQTPGQGLQFLFEYFSETQRNKGNFPGRFSGRQFSNSRSEMNVSTLELGDSALYLCASSLAAQGASYEQYFGPGTRLTVT.

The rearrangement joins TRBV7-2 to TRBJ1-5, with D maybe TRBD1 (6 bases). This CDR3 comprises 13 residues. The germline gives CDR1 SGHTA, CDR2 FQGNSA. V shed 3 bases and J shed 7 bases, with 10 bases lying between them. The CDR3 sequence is CASSFSGEQPQHF. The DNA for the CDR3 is TGTGCCAGCAGCTTCTCAGGGGAACAGCCCCAGCATTTT.

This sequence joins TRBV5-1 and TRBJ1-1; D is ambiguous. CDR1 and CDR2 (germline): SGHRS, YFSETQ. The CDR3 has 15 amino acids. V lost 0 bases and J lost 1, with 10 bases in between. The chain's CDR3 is CASSLVVDPNTEAFF. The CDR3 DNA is TGCGCCAGCAGCTTGGTAGTGGATCCGAACACTGAAGCTTTCTTT. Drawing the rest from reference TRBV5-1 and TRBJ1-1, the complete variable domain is KAGVTQTPRYLIKTRGQQVTLSCSPISGHRSVSWYQQTPGQGLQFLFEYFSETQRNKGNFPGRFSGRQFSNSRSEMNVSTLELGDSALYLCASSLVVDPNTEAFFGQGTRLTVV.

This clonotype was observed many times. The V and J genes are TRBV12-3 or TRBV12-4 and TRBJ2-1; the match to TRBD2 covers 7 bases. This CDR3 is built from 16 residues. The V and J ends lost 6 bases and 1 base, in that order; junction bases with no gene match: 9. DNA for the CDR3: TGTGCCAGCAGCTTCGGAGCGGGGACGTCCTACAATGAGCAGTTCTTC. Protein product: CASSFGAGTSYNEQFF.